One T cell receptor (beta chain) is described in this entry. CDR1 and CDR2 (germline): SGHVS, FQNEAQ. The CDR3 contains 13 residues. V lost 4 bases, J lost 0 bases, and 6 bases lay in between. The participants were between about 18 and 95 years old and came from under 25 US areas. The sample originates from a study of blood T cell repertoires in COVID-19. Overall study context: There were acute and convalescent COVID-19 samples, and they came from the United States, Italy and Spain.

In the authors' methods: Estimation of nucleated cell counts relied on the amplification of reference gene primers. Here immunoSEQ multiplex PCR was the method, and the copy in TCRdb shows in-frame clones only, minus some. Clone size and the V and J calls come from that table; the DNA yielded D and trimming. This table has 200,000 to 250,000 clones, 85% appearing once. The V and J genes are TRBV7-8 and TRBJ1-1; D unresolved. This clonotype was sampled from a man aged 35 to 55 who had recovered from COVID-19. Source material: PBMCs or T cells enriched from blood (not recorded which). CDR3 DNA sequence: TGTGCCAGCAGCTCCAACATGAACACTGAAGCTTTCTTT. It is translated as CASSSNMNTEAFF.